These 4 T cell receptor beta chains originate from one sample sequenced in a study of blood T cells in healthy people across ages. The authors ran a second PCR of 7 to 11 cycles using a sample-barcoded 5' primer and a J-beta primer mix. Each CDR3 protein is one row after TCRdb ran MiXCR on the 5' RACE reads. The sample holds 1.5 million to 2 million distinct CDR3 sequences; 30% to 35% are singletons and the top ten take about 11%. The sequenced sample was blood. The receptors were gathered from a woman in her 30s in good health.

This clonotype has just one count. This chain uses TRBV28 with TRBJ2-3; D unclear. The length of the CDR3 is 15 residues. With 1 base removed from V and 4 bases from J, the gap between germline ends came to 12 bases. The germline gives CDR1 MDHEN, CDR2 SYDVKM. The CDR3 sequence: CASSLYSDSADTQYF. The DNA of the CDR3 is TGTGCCAGCAGTTTATATTCTGACTCTGCAGATACGCAGTATTTT.

This clonotype has more than one count but fewer than ten. The chain combines TRBV18 with TRBJ1-5, with D perhaps matching TRBD1 (6 bases). Germline assignment: CDR1 KGHSH and CDR2 LQKENI. Trimming left V 0 bases short and J 3 bases short, with 9 bases between. This CDR3 comprises 15 residues. The CDR3 protein is CASSPPNRANQPQHF. The CDR3 nucleotides read TGTGCCAGCTCACCACCGAACAGGGCCAATCAGCCCCAGCATTTT.

This clonotype was seen more than once but under ten times. Mismatch with germline at one junction end may stem from a read error. This sequence joins TRBV12-5 and TRBJ2-2, with D tentatively TRBD1 or TRBD2 (5 bases each). CDR3 length equals 13 residues. Germline CDR1 and CDR2: LGHNT and FRNRAP. CDR3 residues: CASGSRGTGELFF. The CDR3 DNA sequence: TGTGCTAGTGGTTCCCGGGGCACCGGGGAGTTGTTTTTT.

Notes on this clonotype: A much larger clone differs from this one at a single base, so this may be a read error. The chain joins TRBV4-2 to TRBJ1-4; D is unresolved. The CDR3 runs 15 residues. Between the trimmed V and J ends, which lost 7 bases and 0 bases, there was a span of 12 bases. Germline CDR1 LGHNA, CDR2 YNFKEQ. The CDR3, as DNA: TGTGCCAGCAACCCCCGCCCGGCAACTAATGAAAAACTGTTTTTT. Its protein product is CASNPRPATNEKLFF.